The T cell receptor beta chain under discussion was sequenced for a study of cytomegalovirus exposure and HLA in healthy donors. Study-level results: The study assumed roughly uniform donor sequencing depth for presence/absence analyses. Follow-up analysis found HLA locus-dependent TCR association rates, highest for DRB1 and lowest for HLA-C.

In regard to this clone: Antigen unknown.

PCR used 60 Vbeta primers and 13 Jbeta primers. Using immunoSEQ multiplex PCR, the repertoire was profiled, and TCRdb retains in-frame clones only, with some absent. The sample lists approximately 110,000 clones; about two thirds were seen once. V lost 3 bases, J lost 0 bases, and 9 bases lay in between. The germline CDR1 and CDR2 sequences are KGHSH and LQKENI. There are 15 residues in the CDR3. The chain links TRBV18 to TRBJ1-5; no reliable D call. The TCR was taken from a woman aged 40-49 years in good health and CMV-seropositive. Specimen: PBMCs. CDR3 in DNA: TGTGCCAGCTCACCCCCAGATTATAGCAATCAGCCCCAGCATTTT. This translates into CASSPPDYSNQPQHF.